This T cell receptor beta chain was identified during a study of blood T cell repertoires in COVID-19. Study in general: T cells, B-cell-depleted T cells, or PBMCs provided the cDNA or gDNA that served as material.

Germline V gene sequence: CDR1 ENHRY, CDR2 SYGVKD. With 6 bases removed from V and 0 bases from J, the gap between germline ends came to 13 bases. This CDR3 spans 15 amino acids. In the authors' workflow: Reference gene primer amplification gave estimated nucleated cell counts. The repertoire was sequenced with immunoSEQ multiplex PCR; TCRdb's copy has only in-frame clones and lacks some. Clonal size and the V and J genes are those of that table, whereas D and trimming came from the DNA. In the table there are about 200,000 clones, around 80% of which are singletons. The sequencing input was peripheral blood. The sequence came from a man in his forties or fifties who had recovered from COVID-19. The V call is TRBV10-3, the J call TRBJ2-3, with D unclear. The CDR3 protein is CAISLTLTSTDTQYF. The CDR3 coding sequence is TGTGCCATCAGCTTGACCTTGACTAGCACAGATACGCAGTATTTT.